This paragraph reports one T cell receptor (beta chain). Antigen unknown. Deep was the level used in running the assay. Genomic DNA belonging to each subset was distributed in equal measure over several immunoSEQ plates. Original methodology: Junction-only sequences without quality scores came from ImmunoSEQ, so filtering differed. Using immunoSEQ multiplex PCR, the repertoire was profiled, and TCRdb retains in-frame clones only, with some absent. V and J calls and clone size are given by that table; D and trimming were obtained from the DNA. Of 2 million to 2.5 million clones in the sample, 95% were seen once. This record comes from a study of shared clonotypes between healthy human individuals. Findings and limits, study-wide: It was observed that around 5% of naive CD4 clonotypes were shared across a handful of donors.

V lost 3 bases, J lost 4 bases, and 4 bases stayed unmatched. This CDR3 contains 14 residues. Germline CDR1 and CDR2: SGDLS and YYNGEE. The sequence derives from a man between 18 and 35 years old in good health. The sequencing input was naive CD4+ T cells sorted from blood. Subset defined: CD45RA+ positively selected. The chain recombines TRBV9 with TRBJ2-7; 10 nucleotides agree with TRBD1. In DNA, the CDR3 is TGTGCCAGCAGCGCCGACAGGGGGCTGTACGAGCAGTACTTC. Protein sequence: CASSADRGLYEQYF.